This T cell receptor beta chain was captured in a study of CD4 and CD8 cells across lung adenocarcinoma regions. The patients had localized lung adenocarcinoma, a non-small cell subtype. This clonotype turned up a few times. TCRdb analysed the PCR reads with MiXCR anew, one entry per CDR3 protein. The repertoire has around 16,000 distinct CDR3 sequences, around 50% of them found once; the top ten carry 32%. The material sequenced was CD8+ T cells from the center of a lung tumor. The source of this sequence is a female donor with lung adenocarcinoma. The CD4 and CD8 labels of this study may be unreliable.

The CDR3 coding sequence is TGTGCCAGCAGTTTAGAGGCCAGCCTTTGGGGGGGCTACACCTTC. This sequence encodes CASSLEASLWGGYTF. This chain links TRBV27 with TRBJ1-2, with D tentatively TRBD1 (5 bases). CDR1 MNHEY and CDR2 SMNVEV come from the germline V gene (reference sequence). The CDR3 runs to 15 residues. Trimming cost V 2 bases and J 8 bases, with 18 bases left between them.